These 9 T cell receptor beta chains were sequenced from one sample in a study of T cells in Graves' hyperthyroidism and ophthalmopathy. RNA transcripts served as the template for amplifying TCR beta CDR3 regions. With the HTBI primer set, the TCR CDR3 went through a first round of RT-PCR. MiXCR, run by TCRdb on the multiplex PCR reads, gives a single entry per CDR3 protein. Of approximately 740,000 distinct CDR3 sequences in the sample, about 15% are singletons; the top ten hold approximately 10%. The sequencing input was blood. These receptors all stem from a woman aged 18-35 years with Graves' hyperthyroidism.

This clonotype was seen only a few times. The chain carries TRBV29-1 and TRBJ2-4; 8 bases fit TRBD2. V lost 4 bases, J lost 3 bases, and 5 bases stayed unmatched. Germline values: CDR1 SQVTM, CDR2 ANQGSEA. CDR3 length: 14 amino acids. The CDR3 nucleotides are TGCAGCGTTGCACTAGCGGAGGACAAAAACATTCAGTACTTC. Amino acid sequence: CSVALAEDKNIQYF.

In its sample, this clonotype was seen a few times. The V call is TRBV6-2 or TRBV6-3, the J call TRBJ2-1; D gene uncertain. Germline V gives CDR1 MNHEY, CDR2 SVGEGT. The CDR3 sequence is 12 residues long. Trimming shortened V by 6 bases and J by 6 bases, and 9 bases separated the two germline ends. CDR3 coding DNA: TGTGCCAGCAGCGCGACGGTCAATGAGCAGTTCTTC. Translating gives CASSATVNEQFF.

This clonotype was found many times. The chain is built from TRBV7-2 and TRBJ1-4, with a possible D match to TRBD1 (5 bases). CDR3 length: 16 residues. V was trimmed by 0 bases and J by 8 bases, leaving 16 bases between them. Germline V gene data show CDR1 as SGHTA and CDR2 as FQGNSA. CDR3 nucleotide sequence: TGTGCCAGCAGCTTAGCGGTGGGGCAGGTGGGCGAAAAACTGTTTTTT. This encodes CASSLAVGQVGEKLFF.

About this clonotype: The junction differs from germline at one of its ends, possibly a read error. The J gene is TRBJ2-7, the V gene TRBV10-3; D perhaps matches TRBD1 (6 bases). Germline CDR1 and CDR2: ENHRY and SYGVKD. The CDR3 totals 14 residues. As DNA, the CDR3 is TGTGCCACCCGACAGGAACCGGGCCCCTACGAGCGGTACTTC. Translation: CATRQEPGPYERYF.

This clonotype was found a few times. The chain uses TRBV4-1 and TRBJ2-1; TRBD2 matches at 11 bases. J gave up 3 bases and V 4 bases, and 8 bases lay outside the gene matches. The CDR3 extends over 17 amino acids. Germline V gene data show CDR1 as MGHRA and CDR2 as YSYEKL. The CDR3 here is CASSPSTSGRDYNEQFF. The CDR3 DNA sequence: TGCGCCAGCAGCCCCTCAACTAGCGGGAGAGACTACAATGAGCAGTTCTTC.

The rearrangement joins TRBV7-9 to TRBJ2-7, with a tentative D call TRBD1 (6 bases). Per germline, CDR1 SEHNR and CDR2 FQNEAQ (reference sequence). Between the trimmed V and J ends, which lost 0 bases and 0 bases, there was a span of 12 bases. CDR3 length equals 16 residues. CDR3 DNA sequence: TGTGCCAGCAGCTTAGCGGAGATAGGGGGCTCCTACGAGCAGTACTTC. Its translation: CASSLAEIGGSYEQYF.

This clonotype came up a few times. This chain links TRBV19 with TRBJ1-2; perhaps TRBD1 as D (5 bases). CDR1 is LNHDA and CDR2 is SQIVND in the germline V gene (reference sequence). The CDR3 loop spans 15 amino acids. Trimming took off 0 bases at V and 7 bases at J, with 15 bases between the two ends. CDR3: CASSIDRFREGGYTF. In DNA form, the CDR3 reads TGTGCCAGTAGTATAGATCGGTTCAGGGAGGGTGGCTACACCTTC.

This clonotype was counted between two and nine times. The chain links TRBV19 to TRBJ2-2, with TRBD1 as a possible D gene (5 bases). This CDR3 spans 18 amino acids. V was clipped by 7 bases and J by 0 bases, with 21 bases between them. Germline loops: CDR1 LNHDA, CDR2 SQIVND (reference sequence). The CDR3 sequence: CASTGRAKVTANTGELFF. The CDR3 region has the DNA TGTGCCAGTACCGGCAGGGCCAAGGTCACCGCGAACACCGGGGAGCTGTTTTTT.

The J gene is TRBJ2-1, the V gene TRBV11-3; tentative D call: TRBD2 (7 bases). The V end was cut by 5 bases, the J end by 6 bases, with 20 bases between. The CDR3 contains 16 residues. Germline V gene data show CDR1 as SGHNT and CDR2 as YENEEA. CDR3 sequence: CASSQGRQREFNEQFF. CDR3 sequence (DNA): TGTGCCAGCAGCCAGGGGAGACAGCGGGAATTCAATGAGCAGTTCTTC.